This TCR beta chain derives from a study of cytomegalovirus exposure and HLA in healthy donors. The CDR3 totals 14 residues. Germline V lookup: CDR1 MNHNS, CDR2 SASEGT. The PCR was carried out with 60 Vbeta primers and 13 Jbeta primers. As processed by the authors: In a later analysis, some 80 million unique TCR beta chains included roughly 11 million shared by two or more donors. Profiled with immunoSEQ multiplex PCR; TCRdb holds only in-frame clones, not every one. The DNA was the basis for D and trimming; V, J and clone size are from that table. The sample has 45,000 to 50,000 clones; the top ten hold around 17%. About this clone itself: A junction boundary mismatches the germline segment, possibly from a read error.

The sequence was obtained from a male donor in good health and CMV-seronegative. The sample taken for sequencing was PBMCs. The V gene is TRBV6-1, the J gene TRBJ1-6; perhaps TRBD1 as D (5 bases). Here the CDR3 reads CASTEQDSSSPLHF. In DNA, the CDR3 is TGTGCCAGCACTGAACAGGACTCGAGTTCACCCCTCCACTTT.